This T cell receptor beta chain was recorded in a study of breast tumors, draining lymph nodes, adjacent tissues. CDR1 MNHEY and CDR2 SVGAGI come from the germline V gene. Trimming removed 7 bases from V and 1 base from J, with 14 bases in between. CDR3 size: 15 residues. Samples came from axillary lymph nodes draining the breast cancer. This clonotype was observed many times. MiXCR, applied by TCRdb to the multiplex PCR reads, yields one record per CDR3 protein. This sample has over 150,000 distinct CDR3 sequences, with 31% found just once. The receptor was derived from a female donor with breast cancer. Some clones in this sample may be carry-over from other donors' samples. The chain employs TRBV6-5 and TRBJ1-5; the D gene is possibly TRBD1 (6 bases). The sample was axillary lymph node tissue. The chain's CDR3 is CASMPHRASNQPQHF. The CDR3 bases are TGTGCCAGCATGCCCCACAGGGCGAGCAATCAGCCCCAGCATTTT.